This T cell receptor (beta chain) was documented in a study of OX40 agonist ivuxolimab in advanced cancers. The study's findings and limits: Expanded clones tended on average to be more numerous among CD8+ T cells than CD4+.

Regarding this clone: The antigen remains undetermined.

The germline V and J ends were trimmed by 4 bases and 9 bases, with 11 bases remaining between them. The germline V gene has CDR1 SGDLS and CDR2 YYNGEE. CDR3 length: 12 residues. The data were produced by immunoSEQ multiplex PCR, yet TCRdb's version contains in-frame clones alone and is incomplete. The sample yields some 44,000 clones, about 86% seen once. The chain combines TRBV9 with TRBJ2-1; D is possibly TRBD1 (5 bases). This clonotype originated in an adult with an advanced solid tumor such as melanoma, head and neck, liver or kidney cancer. The input for sequencing was CD4+ or CD8+ T cells sorted from blood, taken in a trial of the OX40 agonist ivuxolimab. CDR3: CASSPWQGEQFF. CDR3 sequence (DNA): TGTGCCAGCAGCCCCTGGCAGGGTGAGCAGTTCTTC. The full variable domain, rest sourced from reference TRBV9 and TRBJ2-1, is DSGVTQTPKHLITATGQRVTLRCSPRSGDLSVYWYQQSLDQGLQFLIQYYNGEERAKGNILERFSAQQFPDLHSELNLSSLELGDSALYFCASSPWQGEQFFGPGTRLTVL.